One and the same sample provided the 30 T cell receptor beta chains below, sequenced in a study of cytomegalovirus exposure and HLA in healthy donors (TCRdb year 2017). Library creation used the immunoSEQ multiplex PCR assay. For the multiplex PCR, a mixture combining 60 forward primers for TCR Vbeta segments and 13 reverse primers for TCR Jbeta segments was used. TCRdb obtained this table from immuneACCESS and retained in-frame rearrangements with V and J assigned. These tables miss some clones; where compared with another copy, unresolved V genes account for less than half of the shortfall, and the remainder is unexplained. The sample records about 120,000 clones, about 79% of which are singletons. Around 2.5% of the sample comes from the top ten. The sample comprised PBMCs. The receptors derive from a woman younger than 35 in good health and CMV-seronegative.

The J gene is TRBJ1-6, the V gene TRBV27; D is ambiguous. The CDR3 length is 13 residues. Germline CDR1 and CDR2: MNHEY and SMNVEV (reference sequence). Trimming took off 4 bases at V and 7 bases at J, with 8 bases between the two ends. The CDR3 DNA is TGTGCCAGCAGTTACGGAGTCAATTCACCCCTCCACTTT. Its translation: CASSYGVNSPLHF.

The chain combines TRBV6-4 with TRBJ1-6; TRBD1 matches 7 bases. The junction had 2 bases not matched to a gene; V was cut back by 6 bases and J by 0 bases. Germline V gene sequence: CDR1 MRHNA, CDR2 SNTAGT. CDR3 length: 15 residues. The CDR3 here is CASRGDSSYNSPLHF. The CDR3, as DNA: TGTGCCAGCAGAGGGGACAGCTCCTATAATTCACCCCTCCACTTT.

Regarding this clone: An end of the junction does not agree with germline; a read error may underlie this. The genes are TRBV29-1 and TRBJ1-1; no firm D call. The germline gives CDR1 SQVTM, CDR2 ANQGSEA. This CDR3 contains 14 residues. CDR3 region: CSVEVYTGVGEAFF. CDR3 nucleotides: TGCAGCGTCGAAGTCTATACCGGGGTGGGGGAAGCTTTCTTT.

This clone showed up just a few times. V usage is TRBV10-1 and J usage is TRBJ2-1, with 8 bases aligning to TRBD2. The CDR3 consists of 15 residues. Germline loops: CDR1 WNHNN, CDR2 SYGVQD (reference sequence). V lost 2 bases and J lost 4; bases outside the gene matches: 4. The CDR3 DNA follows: TGCGCCAGCAGTGAGCAGGGCGGGGGGTACAATGAGCAGTTCTTC. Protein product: CASSEQGGGYNEQFF.

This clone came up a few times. CDR3 sequence (DNA): TGTGCCATCAGTGAGTCGATAGCGGGAGGGCAAAAGGGCGAGCAGTACTTC. Its translation is CAISESIAGGQKGEQYF. V usage is TRBV10-3 and J usage is TRBJ2-7; 11 nucleotides agree with TRBD2. Per the germline V gene, CDR1 is ENHRY and CDR2 is SYGVKD. V shed 0 bases and J 6 bases; nucleotides not matched to a gene: 10. The CDR3 is 17 amino acids.

The CDR3 protein is CATSGETSGGEETQYF. The CDR3, as DNA: TGTGCCACCAGCGGGGAGACTAGCGGGGGGGAGGAGACCCAGTACTTC. This chain links TRBV15 with TRBJ2-5; 14 bases are shared with TRBD2. Germline-derived CDR1 and CDR2 are LNHNV and YYDKDF (reference sequence). This CDR3 is built from 16 residues. V lost 5 bases to trimming and J lost 5 bases; unmatched junction nucleotides: 7.

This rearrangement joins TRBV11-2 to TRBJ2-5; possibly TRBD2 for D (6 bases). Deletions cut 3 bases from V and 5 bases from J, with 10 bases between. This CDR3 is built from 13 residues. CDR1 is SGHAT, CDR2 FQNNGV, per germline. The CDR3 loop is CASSLGGGETQYF. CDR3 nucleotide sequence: TGTGCCAGCAGCTTGGGGGGTGGGGAGACCCAGTACTTC.

The CDR3 loop reads CASSLWTSGRDEQFF. DNA for the CDR3: TGTGCCAGCAGCTTATGGACTAGCGGGAGGGATGAGCAGTTCTTC. This chain links TRBV11-2 with TRBJ2-1; 15 bases match TRBD2. With V trimmed by 2 bases and J by 8 bases, 1 base remained unmatched. Germline lookup yields CDR1 SGHAT and CDR2 FQNNGV. CDR3 length: 15 amino acids. The whole variable domain, remainder taken from reference TRBV11-2 and TRBJ2-1, is EAGVAQSPRYKIIEKRQSVAFWCNPISGHATLYWYQQILGQGPKLLIQFQNNGVVDDSQLPKDRFSAERLKGVDSTLKIQPAKLEDSAVYLCASSLWTSGRDEQFFGPGTRLTVL.

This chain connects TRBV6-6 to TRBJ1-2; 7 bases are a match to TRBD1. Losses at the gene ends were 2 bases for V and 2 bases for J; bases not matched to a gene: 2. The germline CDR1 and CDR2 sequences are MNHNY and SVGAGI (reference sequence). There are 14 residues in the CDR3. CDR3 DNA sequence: TGTGCCAGCAGTTACAGGGGACAGAACTATGGCTACACCTTC. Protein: CASSYRGQNYGYTF.

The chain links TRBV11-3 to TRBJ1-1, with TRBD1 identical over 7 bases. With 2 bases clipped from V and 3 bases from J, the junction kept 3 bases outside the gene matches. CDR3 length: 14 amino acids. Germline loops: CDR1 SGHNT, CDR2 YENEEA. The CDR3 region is CASSLRGRDTEAFF. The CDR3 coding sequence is TGTGCCAGCAGCTTAAGGGGGCGGGACACTGAAGCTTTCTTT.

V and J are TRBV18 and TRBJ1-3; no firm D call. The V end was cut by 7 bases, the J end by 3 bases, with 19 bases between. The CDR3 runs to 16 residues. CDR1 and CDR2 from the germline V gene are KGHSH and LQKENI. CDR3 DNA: TGTGCCAGCTGCCCCACTCTATCTGTCGGTGGAAACACCATATATTTT. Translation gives CASCPTLSVGGNTIYF.

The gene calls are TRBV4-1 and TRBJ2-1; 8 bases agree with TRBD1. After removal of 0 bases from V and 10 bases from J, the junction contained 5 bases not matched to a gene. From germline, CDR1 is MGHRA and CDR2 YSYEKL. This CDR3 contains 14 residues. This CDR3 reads CASSQDLRDREQFF. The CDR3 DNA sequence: TGCGCCAGCAGCCAAGACCTCAGGGACAGGGAGCAGTTCTTC.

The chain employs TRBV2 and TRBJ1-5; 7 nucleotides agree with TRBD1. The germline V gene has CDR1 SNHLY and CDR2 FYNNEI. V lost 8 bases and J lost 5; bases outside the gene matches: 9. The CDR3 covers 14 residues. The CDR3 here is CASQDRLGDQPQHF. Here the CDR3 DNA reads TGTGCCAGCCAGGACAGGTTGGGAGATCAGCCCCAGCATTTT.

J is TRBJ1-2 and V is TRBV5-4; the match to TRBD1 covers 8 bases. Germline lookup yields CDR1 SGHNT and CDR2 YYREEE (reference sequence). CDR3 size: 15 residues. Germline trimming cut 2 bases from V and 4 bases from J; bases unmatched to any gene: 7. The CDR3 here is CASSFRDRILYGYTF. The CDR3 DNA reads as TGTGCCAGCAGCTTCCGGGACAGGATTCTCTATGGCTACACCTTC. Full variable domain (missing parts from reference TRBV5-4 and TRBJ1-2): ETGVTQSPTHLIKTRGQQVTLRCSSQSGHNTVSWYQQALGQGPQFIFQYYREEENGRGNFPPRFSGLQFPNYSSELNVNALELDDSALYLCASSFRDRILYGYTFGSGTRLTVV.

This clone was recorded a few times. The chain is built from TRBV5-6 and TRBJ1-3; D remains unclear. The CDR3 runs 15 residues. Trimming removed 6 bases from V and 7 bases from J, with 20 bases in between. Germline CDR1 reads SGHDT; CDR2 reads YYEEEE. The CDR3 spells CASTQISGGLNTIYF. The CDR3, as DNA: TGTGCCAGCACCCAGATCTCGGGAGGGCTTAACACCATATATTTT.

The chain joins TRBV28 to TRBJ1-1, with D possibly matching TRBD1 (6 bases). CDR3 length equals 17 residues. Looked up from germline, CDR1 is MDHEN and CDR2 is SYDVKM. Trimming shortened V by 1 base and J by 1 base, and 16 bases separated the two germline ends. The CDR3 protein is CASSLFGAGDPNTEAFF. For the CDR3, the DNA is TGTGCCAGCAGTTTATTCGGGGCAGGGGATCCGAACACTGAAGCTTTCTTT. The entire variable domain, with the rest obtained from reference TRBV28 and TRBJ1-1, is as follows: DVKVTQSSRYLVKRTGEKVFLECVQDMDHENMFWYRQDPGLGLRLIYFSYDVKMKEKGDIPEGYSVSREKKERFSLILESASTNQTSMYLCASSLFGAGDPNTEAFFGQGTRLTVV.

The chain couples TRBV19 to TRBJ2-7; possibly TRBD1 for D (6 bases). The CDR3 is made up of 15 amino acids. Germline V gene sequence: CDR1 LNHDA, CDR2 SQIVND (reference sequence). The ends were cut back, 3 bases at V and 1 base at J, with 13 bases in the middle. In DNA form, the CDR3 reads TGTGCCAGTAGTATCGCAGGGGAATGGTCCTACGAGCAGTACTTC. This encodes CASSIAGEWSYEQYF.

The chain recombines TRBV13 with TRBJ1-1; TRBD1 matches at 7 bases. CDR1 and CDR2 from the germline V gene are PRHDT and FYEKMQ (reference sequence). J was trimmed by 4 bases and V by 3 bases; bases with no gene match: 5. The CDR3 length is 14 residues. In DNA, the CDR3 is TGTGCCAGCAGCTTCGTCAGGGGGACCACTGAAGCTTTCTTT. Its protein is CASSFVRGTTEAFF.

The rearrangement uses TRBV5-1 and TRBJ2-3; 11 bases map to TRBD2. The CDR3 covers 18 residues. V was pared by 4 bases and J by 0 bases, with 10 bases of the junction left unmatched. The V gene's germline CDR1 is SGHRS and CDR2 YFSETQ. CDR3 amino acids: CASSPVAGGPTSTDTQYF. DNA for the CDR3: TGCGCCAGCAGCCCTGTAGCGGGGGGGCCCACCAGCACAGATACGCAGTATTTT.

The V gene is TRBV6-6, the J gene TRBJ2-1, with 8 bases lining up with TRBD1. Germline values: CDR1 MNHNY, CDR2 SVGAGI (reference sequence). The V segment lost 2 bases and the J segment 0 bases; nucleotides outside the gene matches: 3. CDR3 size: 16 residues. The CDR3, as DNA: TGTGCCAGCAGTTACCGGACAGGGAGCTCCTACAATGAGCAGTTCTTC. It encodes CASSYRTGSSYNEQFF.

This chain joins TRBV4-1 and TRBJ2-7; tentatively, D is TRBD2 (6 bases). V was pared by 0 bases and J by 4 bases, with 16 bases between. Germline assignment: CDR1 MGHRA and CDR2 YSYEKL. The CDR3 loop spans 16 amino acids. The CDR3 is CASSQDKGTGGYEQYF. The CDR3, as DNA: TGCGCCAGCAGCCAAGATAAAGGGACTGGAGGTTACGAGCAGTACTTC.

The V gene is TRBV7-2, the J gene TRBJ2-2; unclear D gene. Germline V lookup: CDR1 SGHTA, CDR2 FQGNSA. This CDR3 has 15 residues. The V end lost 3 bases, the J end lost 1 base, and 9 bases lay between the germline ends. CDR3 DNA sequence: TGTGCCAGCAGCTTCGGGTCAGTGAACACCGGGGAGCTGTTTTTT. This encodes CASSFGSVNTGELFF.

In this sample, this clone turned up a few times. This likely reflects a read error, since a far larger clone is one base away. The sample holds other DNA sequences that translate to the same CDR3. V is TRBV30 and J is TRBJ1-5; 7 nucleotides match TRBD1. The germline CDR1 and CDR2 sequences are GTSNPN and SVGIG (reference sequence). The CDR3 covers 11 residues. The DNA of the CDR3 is TGTGCCTGGAGTACGGGACAGCCACAGCATTTT. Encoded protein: CAWSTGQPQHF.

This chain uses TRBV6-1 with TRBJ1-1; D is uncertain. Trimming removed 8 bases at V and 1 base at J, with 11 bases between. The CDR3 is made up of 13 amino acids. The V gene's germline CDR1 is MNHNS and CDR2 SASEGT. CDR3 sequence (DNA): TGTGCCAGCGGGAGTAAGAGGAACACTGAAGCTTTCTTT. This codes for CASGSKRNTEAFF.

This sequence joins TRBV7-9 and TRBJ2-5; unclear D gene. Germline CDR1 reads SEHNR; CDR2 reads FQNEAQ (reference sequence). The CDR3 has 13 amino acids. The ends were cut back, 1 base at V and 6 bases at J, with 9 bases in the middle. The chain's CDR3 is CASSLGSTQTQYF. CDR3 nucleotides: TGTGCCAGCAGCTTAGGCAGTACGCAGACCCAGTACTTC.

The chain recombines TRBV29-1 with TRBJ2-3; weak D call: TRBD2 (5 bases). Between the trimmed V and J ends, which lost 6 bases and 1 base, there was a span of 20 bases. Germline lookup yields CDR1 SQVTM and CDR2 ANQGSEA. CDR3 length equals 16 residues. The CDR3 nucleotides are TGCAGCGTCCGACCCCTACTAGTTTTAGGCACAGATACGCAGTATTTT. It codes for CSVRPLLVLGTDTQYF.

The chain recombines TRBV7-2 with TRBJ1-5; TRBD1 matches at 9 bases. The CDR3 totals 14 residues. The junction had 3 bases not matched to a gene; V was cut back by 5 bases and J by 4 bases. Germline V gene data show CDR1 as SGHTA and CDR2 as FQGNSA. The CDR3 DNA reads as TGTGCCAGCAGCGAAGGGACAGGGAATCAGCCCCAGCATTTT. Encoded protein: CASSEGTGNQPQHF.

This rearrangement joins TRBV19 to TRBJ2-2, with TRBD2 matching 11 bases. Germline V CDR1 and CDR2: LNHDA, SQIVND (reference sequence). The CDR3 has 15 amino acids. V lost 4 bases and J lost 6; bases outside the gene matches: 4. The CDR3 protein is CASSKLAGVSGELFF. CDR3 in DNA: TGTGCCAGTAGTAAACTAGCGGGAGTCTCCGGGGAGCTGTTTTTT.

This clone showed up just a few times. CDR3 coding DNA: TGTGCCAGCAGTCCCTACTCTAGTTCGCATGGCTACACCTTC. It encodes CASSPYSSSHGYTF. This chain joins TRBV27 and TRBJ1-2; D is uncertain. Deletions cut 5 bases from V and 6 bases from J, with 16 bases between. This CDR3 has 14 residues. In germline, CDR1 is MNHEY, CDR2 SMNVEV (reference sequence).

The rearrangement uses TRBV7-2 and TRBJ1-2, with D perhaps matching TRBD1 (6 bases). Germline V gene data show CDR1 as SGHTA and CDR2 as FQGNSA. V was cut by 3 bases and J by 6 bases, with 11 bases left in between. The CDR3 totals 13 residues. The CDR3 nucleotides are TGTGCCAGCAGCTTCCCAGGGGCGGATGGCTACACCTTC. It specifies CASSFPGADGYTF.